These T cell receptor beta chains were read from a single sample in a study of T-cell reconstitution after alpha-beta-depleted transplantation in children. TCRdb re-called the PCR reads through MiXCR, storing one row per CDR3 protein. The sample lists 700,000 to 950,000 distinct CDR3 sequences; less than 20% were seen once. This material consisted of PBMCs, mostly from graft donor cells, taken 360 days after TCRalphabeta/CD19-depleted stem cell transplant. The source is a male patient under 18 who had a stem cell transplant for acute lymphoblastic leukemia, so the T cells may come from the graft donor. Each CDR3 is given with its conserved first and last residue. The order of the fields is CDR3 protein, CDR3 DNA, J gene, V gene, D gene, clone size. A D gene is named only where the DNA matches it firmly. Some rows have no size entry. The others give once, few or many, or a class for an expanded clone.

CAWRNFLEQFF TGTGCCTGGAGAAACTTTCTCGAGCAGTTCTTC TRBJ2-1 TRBV30 . .
CASYTKRLGNQPQHF TGTGCCAGCTACACCAAACGCCTCGGAAATCAGCCCCAGCATTTT TRBJ1-5 TRBV6-1 . few
CASSLKGVQGYNEQFF TGTGCCAGCAGCTTAAAGGGAGTGCAGGGGTACAATGAGCAGTTCTTC TRBJ2-1 TRBV5-6 . few
CASSYSERAANTGELFF TGTGCCAGCAGTTACTCGGAGAGGGCCGCGAACACCGGGGAGCTGTTTTTT TRBJ2-2 TRBV6-5 . .
CASSEGTHSFSYEQYF TGTGCCAGCAGTGAGGGGACACACTCTTTTTCCTACGAGCAGTACTTC TRBJ2-7 TRBV2 . few
CSDSLSYTF TGCAGCGACTCGTTGAGCTACACCTTC TRBJ1-2 TRBV29-1 . few
CSASTGVFYGYTF TGCAGTGCCTCGACAGGGGTTTTCTATGGCTACACCTTC TRBJ1-2 TRBV20-1 TRBD1 .
CSARPKLGSGANVLTF TGCAGTGCTAGACCTAAACTTGGGTCTGGGGCCAACGTCCTGACTTTC TRBJ2-6 TRBV20-1 . few
CATSDLGQGRSEQFF TGTGCCACCAGTGATTTAGGGCAGGGGAGGAGTGAGCAGTTCTTC TRBJ2-1 TRBV24-1 . many
CASRGVRGQTGELFF TGTGCCAGCAGGGGTGTTCGGGGGCAGACCGGGGAGCTGTTTTTT TRBJ2-2 TRBV2 . many
CASSQDWIFGNIQYF TGCGCCAGCAGCCAAGACTGGATTTTCGGAAACATTCAGTACTTC TRBJ2-4 TRBV4-1 . .
CASSLGWGEQFF TGTGCCAGCAGCCTAGGTTGGGGAGAGCAGTTCTTC TRBJ2-1 TRBV7-2 . many
CASGTDYEQYF TGTGCCAGCGGGACAGACTACGAGCAGTACTTC TRBJ2-7 TRBV7-8 TRBD1 few
CASSLKGSGELFF TGTGCCAGCAGCTTAAAGGGGTCCGGGGAGCTGTTTTTT TRBJ2-2 TRBV7-3 . few
CASSGNGGAEAFF TGTGCCAGCAGTGGAAATGGGGGAGCTGAAGCTTTCTTT TRBJ1-1 TRBV6-1 . many
CASRTPGRGLDTEAFF TGCGCCAGCCGTACTCCAGGGAGAGGTTTGGACACTGAAGCTTTCTTT TRBJ1-1 TRBV4-1 . .
CSRTSGIEQFF TGCAGTCGGACTAGCGGGATTGAGCAGTTCTTC TRBJ2-1 TRBV20-1 TRBD2 .
CATSRAPGDTQYF TGTGCCACCAGCAGAGCGCCTGGGGATACGCAGTATTTT TRBJ2-3 TRBV15 . .
CSARGPHHPTPYEQYF TGCAGTGCTAGGGGTCCCCATCACCCTACACCCTACGAGCAGTACTTC TRBJ2-7 TRBV20-1 . few
CAWSDVTDNYGYTF TGTGCCTGGAGTGACGTGACAGATAACTATGGCTACACCTTC TRBJ1-2 TRBV30 . few
CASSFRDTSAKNIQYF TGTGCCAGCAGCTTTCGGGACACCTCAGCCAAAAACATTCAGTACTTC TRBJ2-4 TRBV11-2 . few
CASSQVSSFDRGHGYTF TGCGCCAGCAGCCAAGTATCATCGTTCGACAGGGGACATGGCTACACCTTC TRBJ1-2 TRBV4-1 TRBD1 .
CASSLLGDGELFF TGTGCCAGCAGTTTACTAGGAGACGGGGAGCTGTTTTTT TRBJ2-2 TRBV27 . few
CASSGSGSVETQYF TGCGCCAGCAGCGGTAGCGGGAGCGTGGAGACCCAGTACTTC TRBJ2-5 TRBV5-1 TRBD2 .
CSAHGLAEANTGELFF TGCAGTGCTCACGGACTAGCGGAAGCGAACACCGGGGAGCTGTTTTTT TRBJ2-2 TRBV20-1 TRBD2 .
CASSAGHRSYEQYF TGTGCCAGCAGCGCGGGACACAGATCCTACGAGCAGTACTTC TRBJ2-7 TRBV7-2 . .
CASSPRGNGNTGELFF TGCGCCAGCAGCCCCCGGGGGAACGGGAACACCGGGGAGCTGTTTTTT TRBJ2-2 TRBV4-1 . .
CASSEGTGASYEQYF TGTGCCAGCAGTGAGGGGACAGGCGCCTCCTACGAGCAGTACTTC TRBJ2-7 TRBV6-1 TRBD1 .
CASSYPPRDLAKNIQYF TGTGCCAGCAGTTACCCGCCCCGGGACCTAGCCAAAAACATTCAGTACTTC TRBJ2-4 TRBV6-5 . .
CASAGQGANYGYTF TGTGCCAGCGCTGGACAGGGGGCTAACTATGGCTACACCTTC TRBJ1-2 TRBV6-1 TRBD1 few
CASRRGGGTNTQYF TGCGCCAGCAGGAGGGGCGGCGGGACTAATACGCAGTATTTT TRBJ2-3 TRBV5-1 TRBD2 few
CASSVGTASPYGYTF TGTGCCAGCAGCGTCGGGACAGCCTCTCCCTATGGCTACACCTTC TRBJ1-2 TRBV9 TRBD1 few
CASSHPGQANEQYF TGTGCCAGTAGTCACCCGGGACAAGCCAACGAGCAGTACTTC TRBJ2-7 TRBV19 . .
CASSQEVTKLLTVESEAFF TGTGCCAGCAGCCAAGAGGTTACGAAGCTACTCACTGTTGAATCCGAAGCTTTCTTT TRBJ1-1 TRBV14 . few
CASSFHTDTQYF TGCGCCAGCAGCTTCCACACAGATACGCAGTATTTT TRBJ2-3 TRBV5-1 . few
CASSFLGTGTEQFF TGTGCCAGCAGCTTCTTGGGAACCGGGACCGAGCAGTTCTTC TRBJ2-1 TRBV7-2 . .
CASSSGLVNEQYF TGTGCCAGCAGCTCCGGACTAGTAAACGAGCAGTACTTC TRBJ2-7 TRBV27 TRBD2 few
CASSLVVQGAGGELFF TGCGCCAGCAGCTTGGTCGTTCAGGGGGCCGGAGGGGAGCTGTTTTTT TRBJ2-2 TRBV5-1 TRBD1 .
CASSLGLPYEEQYF TGTGCCAGCAGCCTGGGGCTACCCTACGAAGAGCAGTACTTC TRBJ2-7 TRBV7-9 . many
CATSRDHSSGNTIYF TGTGCCACCAGCAGAGATCACAGCTCTGGAAACACCATATATTTT TRBJ1-3 TRBV15 . few
CSARESHYEQYF TGCAGTGCCCGGGAGTCCCACTACGAGCAGTACTTC TRBJ2-7 TRBV20-1 . .
CATSREALVFDTQYF TGTGCCACCAGCAGAGAGGCGCTAGTCTTCGATACGCAGTATTTT TRBJ2-3 TRBV15 . few
CASSGRSYEQYF TGCGCCAGCTCGGGTCGCTCCTACGAGCAGTACTTC TRBJ2-7 TRBV5-1 . many
CASRPVQRGTYEQYF TGCGCCAGCAGACCGGTCCAACGGGGAACCTACGAGCAGTACTTC TRBJ2-7 TRBV5-1 . many
CASSRLRDRIYTGELFF TGTGCCAGCAGCCGACTCCGGGACCGAATATACACCGGGGAGCTGTTTTTT TRBJ2-2 TRBV14 . few
CASSQIPGLINEQFF TGTGCCAGCAGCCAGATTCCGGGACTAATAAATGAGCAGTTCTTC TRBJ2-1 TRBV7-3 TRBD2 .
CASSLDGPGPVLAWEQFF TGTGCCAGCAGTTTAGACGGCCCGGGCCCCGTTCTAGCGTGGGAGCAGTTCTTC TRBJ2-1 TRBV27 . .
CASSAETYNEQFF TGTGCCAGCAGCGCGGAGACATACAATGAGCAGTTCTTC TRBJ2-1 TRBV9 . many
CSVSTTGGPSPEQYF TGCAGCGTATCTACGACGGGAGGGCCTTCCCCCGAGCAGTACTTC TRBJ2-7 TRBV29-1 TRBD2 .